This is a list of T cell receptor beta chains from one sample in a study of T cell responses to AZD1222 COVID-19 vaccine. Clones were sequenced by immunoSEQ multiplex PCR, and TCRdb holds only the in-frame ones, with some missing. The repertoire consists of about 180,000 clones, with 88% occurring once and the leading ten covering more than 0.4%. This material consisted of peripheral blood, taken on day 0 of AZD1222 vaccination. The receptors here all came from an adult in good health. Each CDR3 is given with its conserved first and last residue. Part of the rows lack a size; the others show once, few, many or a class for expanded clones.

CASSLRGGTEAFF,TRBV12-3/TRBV12-4,few
CASVSTGRINYGYTF,TRBV28,NA
CASSVADRNYEQYF,TRBV9,NA
CATSSGGLAGVMNF,TRBV15,NA
CASSPPRETQYF,TRBV28,NA
CASSPDRAVKEKLFF,TRBV18,once
CASAKGSDEKLFF,TRBV9,NA
CASSYEPGTRPPLHF,TRBV6-2/TRBV6-3,few
CASSPGQGETQYF,TRBV5-1,NA
CSASYSRDAKNTEAFF,TRBV20-1,NA
CANRGRDTGELFF,TRBV12-3/TRBV12-4,NA
CAWARPGGSLRYGYTF,TRBV30,NA
CASSLFETQYF,TRBV7-2,NA
CASSFIEGGPGEKLFF,TRBV5-1,NA
CASSLSTWDRGDTEAFF,TRBV27,NA
CASSHGVNGELFF,TRBV3-1/TRBV3-2,NA
CAWTGISSLNTIYF,TRBV30,NA
CASSQERSGNTIYF,TRBV4-3,NA
CASSLRGSGELFF,TRBV11-2,NA
CASSFRRGHTDTQYF,TRBV7-9,NA
CAWSSYGGTEAFF,TRBV30,NA
CAWEKTGPYEQYF,TRBV30,NA
CATMGIRAGYTF,TRBV6-5,NA
CASSVEGDRENTEAFF,TRBV9,NA
CAISESGTPTDTQYF,TRBV10-3,NA
CASSSPPGDTEAFF,TRBV9,once
CASSLRDNSPLHF,TRBV5-1,NA
CSASTGGDSPLHF,TRBV20-1,NA
CASSVGQGARNSPLHF,TRBV5-5,NA
CASSLEGGRDMPQHF,TRBV7-2,few
CASRLVRDDYSNQPQHF,TRBV12-2,NA
CASSTGLANTGELFF,TRBV7-3,few
CASSGGLNYEQYF,TRBV9,once
CASSRLDRAGEQYF,TRBV3-1/TRBV3-2,once
CASSQLDRAGELFF,TRBV3-1/TRBV3-2,NA
CASSLEGGVTMNTEAFF,TRBV11-2,NA
CASSPTSGITYEQYF,TRBV3-1/TRBV3-2,NA
CASSLDPGRIYGYTF,TRBV11-2,few
CASSLDRVRGAFF,TRBV7-2,NA
CASSKRQGAYEQYF,TRBV5-1,NA
CASSYDSANYGYTF,TRBV6-5,NA
CASLQGYGYTF,TRBV19,NA
CASSYSSEANEQFF,TRBV6-6,NA
CASSLAGLSYEQYF,TRBV5-6,NA
CASSSSFGQGGTGELFF,TRBV5-4,NA
CASSKRETQYF,TRBV2,NA
CASGWGNTGELFF,TRBV19,NA
CASSLARGDTQYF,TRBV7-3,NA
CASSLGLAGAGGELFF,TRBV5-6,NA
CASSYQGVAGNTIYF,TRBV6-5,NA
CASSFGTGGNIQYF,TRBV6-5,NA
CASSPLVADAYGYTF,TRBV7-2,once
CASSVTSGRAQEQFF,TRBV9,few
CASSPNSGPPFGSPLHF,TRBV18,NA